Below, 23 T cell receptor beta chains from the same sample are listed, as sequenced in a study of CD8 T cells in Susac syndrome. It was with random hexamers that about 0.45 to 1 ug RNA was reverse transcribed. MiXCR, run by TCRdb on the immunoSEQ multiplex PCR reads, gives a single entry per CDR3 protein. This sample has about 120,000 distinct CDR3 sequences, with 80% to 95% found just once. Sequencing was performed on CD4+ T cells from PBMCs. The source of these receptors is a human donor in good health.

The rearrangement links TRBV5-1 to TRBJ1-6; tentatively, D is TRBD1 (5 bases). Per germline, CDR1 SGHRS and CDR2 YFSETQ. This CDR3 comprises 16 residues. With 4 bases removed from V and 11 bases from J, the gap between germline ends came to 22 bases. The DNA of the CDR3 is TGCGCCAGCAGCACCCAGGCGGGGGGTAAACAGGCACCCCTCCACTTT. It encodes CASSTQAGGKQAPLHF.

The chain combines TRBV13 with TRBJ2-1, with 8 bases matching TRBD2. The CDR3 is 20 amino acids. Germline CDR1 reads PRHDT; CDR2 reads FYEKMQ (reference sequence). The junction had 13 bases not matched to a gene; V was cut back by 0 bases and J by 0 bases. The CDR3 here is CASSLGGSGISRGSYNEQFF. In DNA, the CDR3 is TGTGCCAGCAGCTTAGGAGGTAGCGGGATTTCCCGGGGCTCCTACAATGAGCAGTTCTTC.

J is TRBJ1-5 and V is TRBV27; weak D call: TRBD1 (6 bases). The germline V and J ends were trimmed by 0 bases and 6 bases, with 6 bases remaining between them. Germline lookup yields CDR1 MNHEY and CDR2 SMNVEV (reference sequence). The CDR3 runs to 13 residues. CDR3: CASSLSGGQPQHF. The CDR3 nucleotides are TGTGCCAGCAGTTTATCAGGGGGTCAGCCCCAGCATTTT.

The chain couples TRBV7-2 to TRBJ2-7; D gene ambiguous. Germline CDR1 reads SGHTA; CDR2 reads FQGNSA. The CDR3 consists of 13 residues. The V end was cut by 1 base, the J end by 7 bases, with 11 bases between. The CDR3 here is CASSLELGREQYF. Written as DNA, the CDR3 is TGTGCCAGCAGCTTAGAACTGGGCCGAGAGCAGTACTTC.

J is TRBJ1-1 and V is TRBV12-3 or TRBV12-4; D remains ambiguous. Trimming pared 8 bases from V and 1 base from J, leaving 8 bases between. The CDR3 has 12 residues. The CDR3 DNA reads TGTGCCAGCGGACCTTCGAACACTGAAGCTTTCTTT. Translation gives CASGPSNTEAFF.

The chain recombines TRBV7-2 with TRBJ1-1; no reliable D call. The CDR3 totals 13 residues. Germline values: CDR1 SGHTA, CDR2 FQGNSA. V lost 2 bases, J lost 9 bases, and 13 bases lay in between. In nucleotides, the CDR3 is TGTGCCAGCAGCTTACCCACAGATCATAAAGCTTTCTTT. Amino acid sequence: CASSLPTDHKAFF.

V usage is TRBV5-1 and J usage is TRBJ1-2; no reliable D call. The germline V gene has CDR1 SGHRS and CDR2 YFSETQ. V was shortened by 5 bases and J by 2 bases, with 10 bases between the two germline ends. The CDR3 is made up of 13 amino acids. DNA for the CDR3: TGCGCCAGCAGATCCGGCGGGAACTATGGCTACACCTTC. Its protein product is CASRSGGNYGYTF. The entire variable domain, with the rest obtained from reference TRBV5-1 and TRBJ1-2, is as follows: KAGVTQTPRYLIKTRGQQVTLSCSPISGHRSVSWYQQTPGQGLQFLFEYFSETQRNKGNFPGRFSGRQFSNSRSEMNVSTLELGDSALYLCASRSGGNYGYTFGSGTRLTVV.

The V call is TRBV10-3, the J call TRBJ2-3; no firm D call. Germline CDR1 and CDR2: ENHRY and SYGVKD. Trimming shortened V by 0 bases and J by 4 bases, and 8 bases separated the two germline ends. The CDR3 spans 14 residues. The DNA for the CDR3 is TGTGCCATCAGTGAGTCACCCGGAGCAGATACGCAGTATTTT. It translates to CAISESPGADTQYF.

This chain links TRBV4-3 with TRBJ2-5; tentatively, D is TRBD1 (5 bases). The CDR3 loop spans 14 amino acids. Germline V gene data show CDR1 as LGHNA and CDR2 as YSLEER. V shed 4 bases and J shed 1 base, with 10 bases lying between them. The CDR3 is CASSPRQGQETQYF. CDR3 bases: TGCGCCAGCAGCCCGCGGCAGGGCCAAGAGACCCAGTACTTC.

The CDR3 DNA follows: TGTGCCAGCAGCCCTTTTCCGGGACAGGGGAATCAGCCCCAGCATTTT. The encoded protein is CASSPFPGQGNQPQHF. This rearrangement joins TRBV7-2 to TRBJ1-5; 10 bases agree with TRBD1. This CDR3 has 16 residues. Germline V gene sequence: CDR1 SGHTA, CDR2 FQGNSA. J was trimmed by 4 bases and V by 5 bases; bases with no gene match: 8. Complete variable domain (other parts from reference TRBV7-2 and TRBJ1-5): GAGVSQSPSNKVTEKGKDVELRCDPISGHTALYWYRQSLGQGLEFLIYFQGNSAPDKSGLPSDRFSAERTGGSVSTLTIQRTQQEDSAVYLCASSPFPGQGNQPQHFGDGTRLSIL.

The chain uses TRBV11-1 and TRBJ2-2; TRBD1 matches 7 bases. The germline gives CDR1 SGHAT, CDR2 FQDESV (reference sequence). V was clipped by 5 bases and J by 8 bases; unmatched bases: 8. CDR3 length: 14 residues. The CDR3 region is CASSIDRVRGELFF. The CDR3, as DNA: TGTGCCAGCAGCATCGACAGGGTTCGGGGGGAGCTGTTTTTT.

This chain links TRBV7-2 with TRBJ2-2; 7 bases agree with TRBD1. V shed 3 bases and J 2 bases; nucleotides not matched to a gene: 9. Germline values: CDR1 SGHTA, CDR2 FQGNSA. This CDR3 is built from 17 residues. This chain's CDR3 is CASSFQAGTVNTGELFF. CDR3 DNA sequence: TGTGCCAGCAGCTTCCAGGCCGGGACAGTTAACACCGGGGAGCTGTTTTTT.

This clonotype came up a few times. The chain carries TRBV7-6 and TRBJ2-3; 12 bases line up with TRBD2. Germline V lookup: CDR1 SGHVS, CDR2 FNYEAQ. Trimming took 5 bases from V and 1 from J; bases not matched to a gene: 7. The CDR3 extends over 17 amino acids. DNA for the CDR3: TGTGCCAGCAGCCGAGGACTAGCGGGGTTCGGCACAGATACGCAGTATTTT. Its protein is CASSRGLAGFGTDTQYF.

The chain employs TRBV30 and TRBJ2-5, with D hard to call. This CDR3 comprises 11 residues. Germline loops: CDR1 GTSNPN, CDR2 SVGIG (reference sequence). V lost 0 bases and J lost 5, with 4 bases in between. CDR3 region: CAWSVKETQYF. CDR3 nucleotides: TGTGCCTGGAGTGTAAAGGAGACCCAGTACTTC. The whole variable domain, remainder taken from reference TRBV30 and TRBJ2-5, is SQTIHQWPATLVQPVGSPLSLECTVEGTSNPNLYWYRQAAGRGLQLLFYSVGIGQISSEVPQNLSASRPQDRQFILSSKKLLLSDSGFYLCAWSVKETQYFGPGTRLLVL.

This clonotype showed up just once. The rearrangement joins TRBV20-1 to TRBJ2-1, with TRBD2 as a possible D gene (6 bases). CDR3 length equals 17 residues. The germline V and J ends were trimmed by 3 bases and 9 bases, with 27 bases remaining between them. The V gene's germline CDR1 is DFQATT and CDR2 SNEGSKA (reference sequence). The CDR3 nucleotides are TGCAGTGCTAGCCGCATCGGGGGAGAGATACGGGGAGGTGAGCAGTTCTTC. This translates into CSASRIGGEIRGGEQFF.

This chain joins TRBV12-3 or TRBV12-4 and TRBJ2-7, with 10 bases matching TRBD2. The CDR3 totals 15 residues. The J segment lost 7 bases and the V segment lost 6 bases, leaving 12 bases of the junction unmatched. The CDR3 coding sequence is TGTGCCAGCAGCTCAGCGGGAGGGCCCTCGGGGGAGCAGTACTTC. Its translation: CASSSAGGPSGEQYF.

The chain recombines TRBV14 with TRBJ2-7; TRBD1 is a possible D gene (6 bases). The CDR3 runs 13 residues. Germline V gene lookup returns CDR1 SGHDN and CDR2 FVKESK. Trimming cost V 1 base and J 4 bases, with 8 bases left between them. The CDR3 is CASSQVTGYEQYF. CDR3 nucleotides: TGTGCCAGCAGCCAAGTCACAGGGTACGAGCAGTACTTC.

V is TRBV29-1 and J is TRBJ2-3; D is ambiguous. Trimming left V 0 bases short and J 0 bases short, with 16 bases between. This CDR3 has 17 amino acids. Germline V lookup: CDR1 SQVTM, CDR2 ANQGSEA. CDR3 sequence: CSVEDPWNKASTDTQYF. For the CDR3, the DNA is TGCAGCGTTGAAGATCCCTGGAACAAAGCTAGCACAGATACGCAGTATTTT.

The chain employs TRBV6-4 and TRBJ1-2; D remains ambiguous. This CDR3 has 16 amino acids. Trimming removed 0 bases at V and 0 bases at J, with 11 bases between. Germline-derived CDR1 and CDR2 are MRHNA and SNTAGT. The CDR3 DNA reads as TGTGCCAGCAGTGACTCTGGACGGCCCACTAACTATGGCTACACCTTC. Its translation is CASSDSGRPTNYGYTF.

J is TRBJ1-1 and V is TRBV5-1; no clear D gene. The CDR3 has 11 residues. Germline-derived CDR1 and CDR2 are SGHRS and YFSETQ. With 4 bases removed from V and 7 bases from J, the gap between germline ends came to 8 bases. The CDR3 is CASSNFNEAFF. The DNA for the CDR3 is TGCGCCAGCAGCAATTTTAATGAAGCTTTCTTT. Complete variable domain (other parts from reference TRBV5-1 and TRBJ1-1): KAGVTQTPRYLIKTRGQQVTLSCSPISGHRSVSWYQQTPGQGLQFLFEYFSETQRNKGNFPGRFSGRQFSNSRSEMNVSTLELGDSALYLCASSNFNEAFFGQGTRLTVV.

The chain couples TRBV19 to TRBJ1-5; D gene uncertain. Germline V gene lookup returns CDR1 LNHDA and CDR2 SQIVND (reference sequence). The CDR3 length is 15 residues. Trimming removed 8 bases from V and 0 bases from J, with 14 bases in between. CDR3 DNA: TGTGCCAGTGGATTTCGAGCCTCTAGCAATCAGCCCCAGCATTTT. As protein: CASGFRASSNQPQHF.

The rearrangement joins TRBV29-1 to TRBJ2-5; D might be TRBD2 (5 bases). The CDR3 sequence is 14 residues long. Germline CDR1 is SQVTM and CDR2 is ANQGSEA. V lost 1 base and J 1 base, leaving 10 bases between the germline ends. The CDR3, as DNA: TGCAGCGTTGAAGGTCTAGCCCTCCAAGAGACCCAGTACTTC. Translating it yields CSVEGLALQETQYF.

CDR3 residues: CASSLSREQYF. CDR3 in DNA: TGTGCCAGCAGTTTAAGTCGTGAGCAGTACTTC. The chain links TRBV12-3 or TRBV12-4 to TRBJ2-7, with no clear D. The V end lost 2 bases, the J end lost 7 bases, and 6 bases lay between the germline ends. The CDR3 runs to 11 residues.